Presented here are 6 T cell receptor beta chains from one specimen sequenced in a study of cytomegalovirus exposure and HLA in healthy donors. The PCR was carried out with 60 Vbeta primers and 13 Jbeta primers. Using immunoSEQ multiplex PCR, the repertoire was profiled, and TCRdb retains in-frame clones only, with some absent. This sample has 110,000 to 150,000 clones, with roughly 80% found just once. Sequencing used PBMCs. These TCRs come from a boy aged 2 to 9 in good health and CMV-seronegative.

The rearrangement uses TRBV19 and TRBJ2-3; 9 positions agree with TRBD2. The CDR3 runs 16 residues. CDR1 and CDR2 from the germline V gene are LNHDA and SQIVND (reference sequence). V shed 0 bases and J 3 bases; nucleotides not matched to a gene: 4. The CDR3 spells CASSIEASGATDTQYF. Here the CDR3 DNA reads TGTGCCAGTAGTATAGAGGCTAGCGGGGCGACAGATACGCAGTATTTT. The variable domain in full, completed from reference TRBV19 and TRBJ2-3, reads DGGITQSPKYLFRKEGQNVTLSCEQNLNHDAMYWYRQDPGQGLRLIYYSQIVNDFQKGDIAEGYSVSREKKESFPLTVTSAQKNPTAFYLCASSIEASGATDTQYFGPGTRLTVL.

A few counts support this clone. V is TRBV2 and J is TRBJ1-1, with TRBD1 matching over 8 bases. This CDR3 has 13 residues. With 5 bases clipped from V and 8 bases from J, the junction kept 7 bases outside the gene matches. The germline V gene has CDR1 SNHLY and CDR2 FYNNEI. CDR3 sequence reads: CASSLIRDREAFF. CDR3 in DNA: TGTGCCAGCAGTCTAATCCGGGACAGGGAAGCTTTCTTT.

The chain is built from TRBV6-4 and TRBJ2-1, with 11 positions matching TRBD2. The CDR3 covers 14 residues. Germline V gives CDR1 MRHNA, CDR2 SNTAGT. Losses at the gene ends were 11 bases for V and 6 bases for J; bases not matched to a gene: 9. For the CDR3, the DNA is TGTGCCGGCGCCGGGACTAGCGGACTCAATGAGCAGTTCTTC. Translating gives CAGAGTSGLNEQFF.

V gene TRBV7-4 combines with J gene TRBJ1-1; 7 nucleotides align to TRBD1. There are 15 residues in the CDR3. Losses at the gene ends were 3 bases for V and 6 bases for J; bases not matched to a gene: 10. Germline CDR1 is SGHVT and CDR2 is SQSDAQ. CDR3 sequence reads: CASSFNRGSNAEAFF. The CDR3 bases are TGTGCCAGCAGCTTCAACAGGGGATCCAACGCTGAAGCTTTCTTT.

The rearrangement uses TRBV6-5 and TRBJ1-2, with 7 bases identical to TRBD1. Germline values: CDR1 MNHEY, CDR2 SVGAGI. The CDR3 has 15 amino acids. The trim removed 2 bases at V and 5 bases at J, leaving 8 bases unmatched. This CDR3 reads CASSYTGTVVYGYTF. The CDR3 region has the DNA TGTGCCAGCAGTTACACCGGGACAGTAGTATATGGCTACACCTTC.

This clone was found a few times. V gene TRBV6-5 combines with J gene TRBJ2-2; 7 bases agree with TRBD2. The V gene end was trimmed by 5 bases and the J gene end by 7 bases; junction bases not matched to a gene: 7. The CDR3 spans 14 residues. Germline-derived CDR1 and CDR2 are MNHEY and SVGAGI. The CDR3 here is CASSTGGLGGELFF. CDR3 DNA sequence: TGTGCCAGCAGTACGGGGGGTTTAGGCGGGGAGCTGTTTTTT.